This T cell receptor (beta chain) was captured in a study of neurological immune-mediated disorders. cDNA synthesis was performed by 5'RACE with 10-nucleotide random UMIs. TCRdb itself ran the 5' RACE reads through MiXCR, one entry per CDR3 protein. The repertoire holds tens of thousands of distinct CDR3 sequences, with 3% to 4% as singletons. V was pared by 5 bases and J by 4 bases, with 9 bases of the junction left unmatched. CDR1 and CDR2 (germline): DFQATT, SNEGSKA (reference sequence). The CDR3 totals 14 residues. This clonotype was seen repeatedly, ten times or more. The TCR sequence derives from a man aged 40-50 years with multiple sclerosis. The sequenced material came from PBMCs. The chain combines TRBV20-1 with TRBJ2-3; 7 bases line up with TRBD2. Here the CDR3 DNA reads TGCAGTGCTCCCCAGGCGGGAGTCCCAGATACGCAGTATTTT. Protein: CSAPQAGVPDTQYF.